This TCR beta chain is drawn from a study of blood T cell repertoires in COVID-19. Looking at the study overall: Both acute and convalescent COVID-19 samples were obtained from the United States, Italy and Spain.

Authors' methods: Amplified reference gene primers provided the basis for estimating nucleated cell counts. Measured with immunoSEQ multiplex PCR; TCRdb has only the in-frame clones, and not every one. The DNA was the basis for D and trimming; V, J and clone size are from that table. The profile covers 350,000 to 500,000 clones, with about 90% appearing a single time and about 0.91% taken by the ten largest. Sequencing was done on a sample of peripheral blood. The TCR sequence derives from a man aged 18-30 years with COVID-19, enrolled during active disease.

DNA of the CDR3: TGTGCCAGCAGTGCCCACAGGGTAGTAAACACTGAAGCTTTCTTT. Translation: CASSAHRVVNTEAFF. The V gene is TRBV28, the J gene TRBJ1-1; weak D call: TRBD1 (6 bases). CDR1 is MDHEN, CDR2 SYDVKM, per germline. This CDR3 contains 15 residues. V was pared by 5 bases and J by 2 bases, with 15 bases between.